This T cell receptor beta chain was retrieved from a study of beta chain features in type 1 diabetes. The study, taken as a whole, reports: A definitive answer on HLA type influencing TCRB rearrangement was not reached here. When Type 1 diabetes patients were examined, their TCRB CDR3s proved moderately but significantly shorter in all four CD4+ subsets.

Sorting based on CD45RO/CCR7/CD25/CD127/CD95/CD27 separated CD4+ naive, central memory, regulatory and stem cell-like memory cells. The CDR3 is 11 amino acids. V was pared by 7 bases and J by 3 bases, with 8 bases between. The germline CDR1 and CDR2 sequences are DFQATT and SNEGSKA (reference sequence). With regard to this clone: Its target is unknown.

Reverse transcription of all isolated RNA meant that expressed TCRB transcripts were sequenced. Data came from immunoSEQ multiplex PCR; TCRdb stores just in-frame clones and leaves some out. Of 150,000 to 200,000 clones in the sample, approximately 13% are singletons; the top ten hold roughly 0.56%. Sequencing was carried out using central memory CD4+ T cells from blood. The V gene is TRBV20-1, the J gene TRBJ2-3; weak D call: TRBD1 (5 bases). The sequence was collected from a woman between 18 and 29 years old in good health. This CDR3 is CSERQTDTQYF. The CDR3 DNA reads TGCAGTGAAAGACAGACAGATACGCAGTATTTT.